This is a list of T cell receptor beta chains from one sample in a study of T cell changes during pregnancy in multiple sclerosis. Method: immunoSEQ multiplex PCR; TCRdb's copy keeps in-frame clones and lacks some. The data contain around 110,000 clones, roughly 92% of them singletons. This material consisted of peripheral blood, taken after pregnancy. These receptors were obtained from a female donor with multiple sclerosis, enrolled in a pregnancy study. Both conserved end residues are part of each CDR3. Each record gives: clone size, D gene, J gene, V gene, CDR3 protein, CDR3 DNA. The D gene is left open where the match is weak. Clone sizes are given selectively: once, few, many, or a class where the clone is expanded.

-,-,TRBJ2-1,TRBV27,CASTSRVSGYNEQFF,TGTGCCAGCACCAGCAGGGTATCGGGCTACAATGAGCAGTTCTTC
-,-,TRBJ1-2,TRBV18,CASSELGEKVYGYTF,TGTGCCAGCTCAGAATTAGGAGAGAAGGTCTATGGCTACACCTTC
-,TRBD1,TRBJ2-2,TRBV7-9,CASTLGGSGRGELFF,TGTGCCAGCACCCTAGGGGGCTCAGGGCGCGGGGAGCTGTTTTTT
once,-,TRBJ1-5,TRBV5-6,CASSLIGQGRNQPQHF,TGTGCCAGCAGCTTGATAGGTCAGGGTAGGAATCAGCCCCAGCATTTT
-,-,TRBJ1-1,TRBV7-8,CASSNSRYETGPNTEAFF,TGTGCCAGCAGCAATTCTCGATACGAGACAGGACCGAACACTGAAGCTTTCTTT
few,TRBD1,TRBJ1-1,TRBV30,CAWSEGQYTEAFF,TGTGCCTGGAGTGAGGGACAGTACACTGAAGCTTTCTTT
-,TRBD1,TRBJ1-5,TRBV10-3,CAISESVQGVDGNQPQHF,TGTGCCATCAGTGAGTCGGTACAGGGGGTGGACGGCAATCAGCCCCAGCATTTT
-,-,TRBJ1-2,TRBV7-8,CASSPGGHGYTF,TGTGCCAGCAGCCCGGGAGGTCATGGCTACACCTTC
-,-,TRBJ1-5,TRBV6-5,CASSSGDNQPQHF,TGTGCCAGCAGTTCAGGGGACAATCAGCCCCAGCATTTT
once,-,TRBJ1-6,TRBV7-6,CASSSEGNSPLHF,TGTGCCAGCAGCTCGGAGGGGAATTCACCCCTCCACTTT
-,-,TRBJ2-1,TRBV15,CATSETKASLRNEQFF,TGTGCCACCAGCGAAACGAAGGCTAGTTTGAGGAATGAGCAGTTCTTC
once,-,TRBJ1-2,TRBV6-5,CASSYSEGDGYTF,TGTGCCAGCAGTTACTCTGAGGGAGATGGCTACACCTTC
-,-,TRBJ1-1,TRBV11-2,CASSLVGIGAFF,TGTGCCAGCAGCTTAGTCGGCATCGGGGCTTTCTTT
-,-,TRBJ2-1,TRBV30,CAWSNSNEQFF,TGTGCCTGGAGTAACTCCAATGAGCAGTTCTTC
-,-,TRBJ1-1,TRBV5-1,CASSLAGLGAEAFF,TGCGCCAGCAGCTTGGCAGGCCTTGGCGCTGAAGCTTTCTTT
-,TRBD1,TRBJ1-5,TRBV19,CASSINRGNQPQHF,TGTGCCAGTAGTATCAACAGGGGTAATCAGCCCCAGCATTTT
once,TRBD1,TRBJ1-6,TRBV5-1,CASSLKGASNSPLHF,TGCGCCAGCAGCTTGAAGGGGGCAAGTAATTCACCCCTCCACTTT
-,TRBD1,TRBJ1-4,TRBV5-1,CASSYRDRERFREKLFF,TGCGCCAGCAGCTACCGGGACAGGGAGCGTTTCCGCGAAAAACTGTTTTTT
few,-,TRBJ1-1,TRBV4-1,CASSQEGAQGSTEAFF,TGCGCCAGCAGCCAAGAAGGAGCACAGGGAAGCACTGAAGCTTTCTTT
-,-,TRBJ1-4,TRBV4-2,CASSQDSRDTEKLFF,TGTGCCAGCAGCCAAGATTCCCGGGATACTGAAAAACTGTTTTTT
-,-,TRBJ2-5,TRBV19,CASGTGATRSSETQYF,TGTGCCAGTGGCACTGGCGCCACTAGATCCTCAGAGACCCAGTACTTC
-,-,TRBJ1-6,TRBV27,CASSLSGTSGNSPLHF,TGTGCCAGCAGTTTATCCGGGACAAGCGGCAATTCACCCCTCCACTTT
-,TRBD1,TRBJ2-1,TRBV7-3,CASSITGAPYNEQFF,TGTGCCAGCAGCATAACAGGGGCCCCCTACAATGAGCAGTTCTTC
-,-,TRBJ1-5,TRBV23-1,CASSQRPAAQHF,TGCGCCAGCAGTCAGCGACCCGCGGCCCAGCATTTT
-,TRBD1,TRBJ2-7,TRBV10-1,CASGETGVGEQYF,TGCGCCAGCGGGGAGACAGGGGTCGGCGAGCAGTACTTC
-,TRBD2,TRBJ2-7,TRBV11-2,CASSLAGGRYEQYF,TGTGCCAGCAGCTTAGCGGGAGGTCGCTACGAGCAGTACTTC
-,TRBD1,TRBJ1-2,TRBV19,CASSVSGQGSYGYTF,TGTGCCAGTAGTGTATCGGGACAGGGGTCCTATGGCTACACCTTC
-,TRBD1,TRBJ2-7,TRBV7-9,CASSPATGQGYEQYF,TGTGCCAGCAGCCCTGCCACGGGACAGGGCTACGAGCAGTACTTC
-,-,TRBJ1-2,TRBV10-3,CAISESRGYGYTF,TGTGCCATCAGTGAGTCGAGAGGGTATGGCTACACCTTC
-,TRBD1,TRBJ1-5,TRBV7-2,CASSPRGTAGQPQHF,TGTGCCAGCAGCCCCCGCGGGACAGCCGGTCAGCCCCAGCATTTT
-,-,TRBJ1-6,TRBV2,CASSDSSSYNSPLHF,TGTGCCAGCAGTGATAGCAGCTCCTATAATTCACCCCTCCACTTT
few,-,TRBJ1-5,TRBV19,CASSIIRQVPSSNQPQHF,TGTGCCAGTAGTATTATACGACAGGTACCATCGAGCAATCAGCCCCAGCATTTT
-,TRBD1,TRBJ1-1,TRBV19,CASSISGTAHTEAFF,TGTGCCAGTAGTATATCAGGGACAGCACACACTGAAGCTTTCTTT
-,-,TRBJ2-3,TRBV15,CATSRDLTTDTQYF,TGTGCCACCAGCAGAGATCTAACCACAGATACGCAGTATTTT
-,TRBD1,TRBJ2-7,TRBV6-1,CASGTGGPYEQYF,TGTGCCAGCGGGACAGGGGGTCCCTACGAGCAGTACTTC
once,-,TRBJ1-5,TRBV10-2,CASSESTGSNQPQHF,TGCGCCAGCAGTGAGTCGACGGGTAGCAATCAGCCCCAGCATTTT
-,-,TRBJ2-3,TRBV20-1,CSARDLREQYF,TGCAGTGCTAGAGATCTCCGGGAGCAGTATTTT
-,TRBD2,TRBJ2-1,TRBV7-6,CASSLTGGANEQFF,TGTGCCAGCAGCTTAACCGGGGGGGCCAATGAGCAGTTCTTC
-,TRBD1,TRBJ1-5,TRBV28,CASSLDRGPSNQPQHF,TGTGCCAGCAGCTTGGACAGGGGGCCTAGCAATCAGCCCCAGCATTTT
-,-,TRBJ2-7,TRBV5-4,CASSGTSAYEQYF,TGTGCCAGCTCGGGTACCTCCGCCTACGAGCAGTACTTC
-,-,TRBJ1-2,TRBV14,CASSQGWSGGYGYTF,TGTGCCAGCAGCCAAGGGTGGAGCGGGGGTTATGGCTACACCTTC
-,-,TRBJ1-1,TRBV10-2,CASSPRDIQSGDWKAFF,TGCGCCAGCAGCCCCAGGGACATCCAATCGGGTGACTGGAAAGCTTTCTTT
-,-,TRBJ1-1,TRBV2,CASSDYSLTAFF,TGTGCCAGCAGTGACTACTCCTTAACGGCTTTCTTT
-,-,TRBJ1-3,TRBV2,CASSVWDNYSGNTIYF,TGTGCCAGCAGTGTGTGGGACAACTACTCTGGAAACACCATATATTTT
-,TRBD1,TRBJ2-5,TRBV27,CASSLRQGIGETQYF,TGTGCCAGCAGTCTACGACAGGGGATAGGAGAGACCCAGTACTTC
-,-,TRBJ1-2,TRBV4-2,CASSQVPRVMDGYTF,TGTGCCAGCAGCCAAGTACCCCGGGTCATGGATGGCTACACCTTC
-,TRBD1,TRBJ1-2,TRBV5-1,CASSLGTGYGYTF,TGCGCCAGCAGCTTGGGGACAGGCTATGGCTACACCTTC
-,TRBD2,TRBJ2-5,TRBV7-7,CASSLETSGSLGQETQYF,TGTGCCAGCAGCTTAGAGACTAGCGGGAGTCTGGGGCAAGAGACCCAGTACTTC
-,TRBD1,TRBJ2-1,TRBV7-2,CASSNRQGVEQFF,TGTGCCAGCAGCAACCGACAGGGAGTTGAGCAGTTCTTC